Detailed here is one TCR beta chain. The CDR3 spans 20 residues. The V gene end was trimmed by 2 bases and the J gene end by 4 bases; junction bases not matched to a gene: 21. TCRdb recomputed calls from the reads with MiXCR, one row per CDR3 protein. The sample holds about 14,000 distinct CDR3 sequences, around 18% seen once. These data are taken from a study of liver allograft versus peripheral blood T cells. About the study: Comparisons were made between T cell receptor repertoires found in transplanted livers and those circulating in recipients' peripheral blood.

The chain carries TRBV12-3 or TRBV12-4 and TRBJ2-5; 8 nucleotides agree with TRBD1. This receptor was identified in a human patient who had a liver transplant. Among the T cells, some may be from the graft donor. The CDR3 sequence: CASSLRPAFVGQGGVETQYF. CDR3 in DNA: TGTGCCAGCAGTTTAAGACCCGCTTTTGTCGGACAGGGTGGGGTAGAGACCCAGTACTTC.